This T cell receptor beta chain appears in the sequencing data of a study of CD8+ T cells in alopecia areata (dated by TCRdb to 2017 to 2018). About the investigation overall: Treated patients were enrolled in an open-label pilot trial of oral tofacitinib, 5 to 10 mg twice daily, for moderate-to-severe alopecia areata. Tofacitinib was given for 6 to 18 months, followed by 6 months of follow-up off drug to assess delayed response and recurrence. The SALT score, which quantifies the percentage of affected scalp surface area, was used to measure disease severity in treated patients. To study T cell clonal expansion in alopecia areata, the researchers applied high-throughput TCRbeta sequencing to both the C3H/HeJ mouse model and human patients. Human TCRbeta sequencing covered scalp tissue and sorted CD4+ and CD8+ peripheral blood T cells from patchy and totalis/universalis alopecia areata patients and healthy controls. Biopsies were taken from tofacitinib-treated patients at baseline and at 4 and 24 weeks of treatment, and a later scalp biopsy was taken in several of the tofacitinib-treated patients. Scalp clonality was compared among normal scalp (n=4), patchy alopecia areata scalp (n=8), and alopecia totalis/universalis scalp (n=8). RNA was extracted with the PAXgene miRNA kit for fixed scalp, the miRNeasy kit for PBMCs, and the RNeasy kit for mouse skin. TCRbeta CDR3 regions were amplified by immunoSEQ multiplex PCR with 35 Vbeta forward and 13 Jbeta reverse primers.

Summary of the overall study and its limitations: Because the treated cohort was small and included a single nonresponder, larger studies are needed to assess links between baseline CD8+ expansion and response. Shared TCR sequences between patients were less evident than in mice, which may be partly attributable to HLA diversity in the patient population. Scalp clonality and the number of expanded CD8+ clones among the top 100 scalp clones were significantly decreased by tofacitinib. During tofacitinib treatment, many expanded lesional clones remained in scalp and blood, and this persistence may partly explain relapse after treatment is stopped. Scalp TCR repertoire analysis is complicated because resident alphabeta T cells in normal human skin are also sequenced, whereas mouse skin is dominated by gammadelta T cells. Higher clonality and more expanded CD8+ clones were observed in lesional scalp than in normal scalp, particularly in alopecia totalis/universalis, a finding suggestive of antigenic drive.

The protocol used for the library was the immunoSEQ multiplex PCR assay. RNA was extracted from all samples and reverse transcribed into cDNA as template for TCR sequencing. First-strand cDNA was synthesized with SuperScript III using a 2:1 mix of oligo-dT and random hexamers. Amplification bias was assessed with a synthetic immune receptor repertoire, and residual bias was removed computationally. The paper's data handling went like this. Raw reads were preprocessed for error removal, and CDR3 was defined according to IMGT conventions as running from the conserved cysteine to phenylalanine. Clonality was calculated as 1 minus Shannon entropy normalized by log2 of the number of productive unique TCRs. Scalp TCRbeta sequences were cross-referenced with sorted blood CD4 and CD8 repertoires so that the CD4 or CD8 identity of scalp clones could be inferred. TCRdb holds this immuneACCESS table with in-frame rearrangements only. Some clones are missing; in checked studies, unresolved V genes explain under half, and the rest has no known cause. D and trimming were read from the DNA, whereas the V and J calls and clone size are those reported in that table. The sample yields more than 90,000 clones; roughly 58% were counted once. The ten largest account for 25% to 30% of the sample.

Per the germline V gene, SGDLS is the CDR1 and YYNGEE is the CDR2. The CDR3 holds 11 amino acids from the cysteine to the phenylalanine. The only DNA kept is the CDR3, 33 bases in frame from the first base. The V and J ends are trimmed by 4 bases and 6 bases, leaving 8 bases between them. This clone appeared once. The antigen this receptor binds is unknown. No much larger clone exists at a distance of one base, and base qualities are not known. The sample's time point label is to be understood as: around 4 weeks on oral tofacitinib. In light of the paper, this sample's treatment or condition label describes: oral pan-JAK inhibitor, 5-10 mg twice daily. Peripheral blood and lesional scalp punch biopsies were obtained from patients with alopecia areata. PBMCs were separated by density centrifugation and stained for CD3, CD4 and CD8, after which CD4+ and CD8+ T cells were sorted on a FACSAria.

The TCR comes from a human donor with alopecia areata. The chain employs TRBV9 and TRBJ2-7; a tentative D match to TRBD1 spans 5 bases. The input for sequencing was CD8+ T cells sorted from blood, taken at week 4, from a patient treated with tofacitinib. The CDR3 here reads CASSLGVEQYF. In nucleotides, the sequence is TGTGCCAGCAGCCTAGGGGTCGAGCAGTACTTC. Joined to the reference TRBV9 and TRBJ2-7 proteins, this CDR3 gives the full variable domain: DSGVTQTPKHLITATGQRVTLRCSPRSGDLSVYWYQQSLDQGLQFLIQYYNGEERAKGNILERFSAQQFPDLHSELNLSSLELGDSALYFCASSLGVEQYFGPGTRLTVT.